The clone carrying this TCR beta chain was detected only a few times. This sample was included in a study of blood T cell repertoires in COVID-19. In the study overall: Acute and convalescent COVID-19 samples came from the United States, Italy and Spain. T cells, B-cell-depleted T cells, or PBMCs supplied cDNA or gDNA.

This CDR3 is built from 16 residues. Trimming stripped 3 bases from V and 7 bases from J, with 16 bases between. Germline V gene data show CDR1 as KGHSH and CDR2 as LQKENI. In the source study's methods: Amplification of reference gene primers was used by the study to estimate nucleated cell counts. The table came from immunoSEQ multiplex PCR; TCRdb's copy has only in-frame clones and leaves some out. From that table come the V and J calls and clone size; the DNA was used to work out D and trimming. The data contain roughly 66,000 clones, about 80% of them singletons. The TCR sequence derives from a man aged 60 to 69 with acute or convalescent COVID-19. Sequenced input: peripheral blood. This chain connects TRBV18 to TRBJ1-6, with D tentatively TRBD1 (5 bases). CDR3 amino acids: CASSPQGALNNSPLHF. The CDR3 DNA reads as TGTGCCAGCTCACCCCAAGGGGCGCTAAACAATTCACCCCTCCACTTT.